The clone carrying this T cell receptor (beta chain) has ten or more counts. TCR beta CDR3 amplification used RNA transcripts. First-round RT-PCR employed HTBI primers, with a second-round multiplex PCR after it. TCRdb reprocessed the multiplex PCR reads via MiXCR and lists one record per CDR3 protein. This table has around 1.1 million distinct CDR3 sequences, less than 45% appearing once. Among the exclusions were patients with other autoimmune diseases, uncontrolled infections, pregnancy or lactation. These data belong to a study of Graves' ophthalmopathy and Graves' hyperthyroidism. The CDR3 totals 13 residues. Germline lookup yields CDR1 PRHDT and CDR2 FYEKMQ (reference sequence). Trimming left V 1 base short and J 7 bases short, with 11 bases between.

Material: peripheral blood or thyroid tissue (not recorded which). The rearrangement joins TRBV13 to TRBJ2-7; weak D call: TRBD2 (5 bases). The TCR sequence derives from an adult man with Graves' hyperthyroidism. CDR3 DNA sequence: TGTGCCAGCAGCTTAGAACCCAGGAGGGAGCAGTACTTC. Translated: CASSLEPRREQYF. Variable domain in full (rest from reference TRBV13 and TRBJ2-7): AAGVIQSPRHLIKEKRETATLKCYPIPRHDTVYWYQQGPGQDPQFLISFYEKMQSDKGSIPDRFSAQQFSDYHSELNMSSLELGDSALYFCASSLEPRREQYFGPGTRLTVT.